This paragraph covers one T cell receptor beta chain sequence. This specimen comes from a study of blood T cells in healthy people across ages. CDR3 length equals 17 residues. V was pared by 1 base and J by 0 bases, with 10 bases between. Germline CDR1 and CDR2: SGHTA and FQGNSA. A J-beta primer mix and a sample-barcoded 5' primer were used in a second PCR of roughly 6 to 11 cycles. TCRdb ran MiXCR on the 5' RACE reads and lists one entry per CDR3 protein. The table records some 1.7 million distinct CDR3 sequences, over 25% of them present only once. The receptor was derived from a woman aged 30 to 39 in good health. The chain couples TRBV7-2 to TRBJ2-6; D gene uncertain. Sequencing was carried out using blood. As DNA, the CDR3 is TGTGCCAGCAGCTTAGAGACTTTTTTCTCTGGGGCCAACGTCCTGACTTTC. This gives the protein CASSLETFFSGANVLTF.